This T cell receptor beta chain was profiled in a study of blood T cell repertoires in COVID-19. The CDR3 is 15 residues long. Per the germline V gene, CDR1 is SGHRS and CDR2 is YFSETQ. The V and J ends lost 4 bases and 4 bases respectively, with 18 bases between them. The protocol was immunoSEQ multiplex PCR, while the TCRdb copy is restricted to in-frame clones and leaves out a portion. The sample lists some 140,000 clones; roughly 79% were seen once. The specimen was peripheral blood. The sequence was obtained from a man older than 75 with acute or convalescent COVID-19. The chain carries TRBV5-1 and TRBJ2-7; tentative D call: TRBD2 (7 bases). CDR3 region: CASSPRGGDSYEQYF. In nucleotides, the CDR3 is TGCGCCAGCAGCCCGAGGGGGGGAGACTCGTACGAGCAGTACTTC. Full variable domain (remainder filled in from reference TRBV5-1 and TRBJ2-7): KAGVTQTPRYLIKTRGQQVTLSCSPISGHRSVSWYQQTPGQGLQFLFEYFSETQRNKGNFPGRFSGRQFSNSRSEMNVSTLELGDSALYLCASSPRGGDSYEQYFGPGTRLTVT.